This T cell receptor (beta chain) is drawn from a study of Graves' ophthalmopathy and Graves' hyperthyroidism. Thyroid ultrasound, orbital computed tomography, TRAb, serum thyroxine and clinical symptoms formed the basis of diagnosis. For repertoire sequencing, the TCR beta CDR3 regions were amplified from RNA transcripts. The authors performed first-round RT-PCR with HTBI primers and then a second-round multiplex PCR. MiXCR was run by TCRdb on the multiplex PCR reads, yielding one entry per CDR3 protein. The sample holds about 370,000 distinct CDR3 sequences, about a sixth seen once. In its sample, this clonotype was seen many times. Germline CDR1 KGHDR, CDR2 SFDVKD. The CDR3 extends over 16 amino acids. Trimming stripped 6 bases from V and 5 bases from J, with 18 bases between.

The source is an adult woman with stable Graves' hyperthyroidism. The material sequenced was peripheral blood. This chain connects TRBV24-1 to TRBJ2-2; D is perhaps TRBD1 (5 bases). As DNA, the CDR3 is TGTGCCACCAGTCGACCTTTCCCGACAGCTACCGGGGAGCTGTTTTTT. Translation gives CATSRPFPTATGELFF.